The rows below give T cell receptor beta chains drawn from one sample of a study of blood T cell repertoires in COVID-19. The assay was immunoSEQ multiplex PCR, and TCRdb's table has in-frame clones only and misses some. The sample holds approximately 190,000 clones, more than 85% seen once. Material: PBMCs or T cells enriched from blood (not recorded which). The receptors stem from a woman aged 40 to 49 in a cohort exposed to, infected with or recovered from COVID-19 (not recorded which). Each CDR3 is given with its conserved first and last residue. A D gene is named only where the DNA matches it firmly. Clone size is stated in some rows and not others, as once, few, many or a class when expanded.

d_gene	abundance	v_gene	j_gene	CDR3nt	CDR3aa
NA	NA	TRBV27	TRBJ2-4	TGTGCCAGCAGTTTATCACTGGGGGCGGCCAAAAACATTCAGTACTTC	CASSLSLGAAKNIQYF
NA	NA	TRBV18	TRBJ2-7	TGTGCCAGCTCACCCTCCAGTTCCTACGAGCAGTACTTC	CASSPSSSYEQYF
TRBD1	NA	TRBV5-1	TRBJ2-6	TGCGCCAGCAGCTTCACAGGGGTTCCTGGGGCCAACGTCCTGACTTTC	CASSFTGVPGANVLTF
NA	NA	TRBV6-2/TRBV6-3	TRBJ2-7	TGTGCCAGCAGTTACTACCGTAACAGGAGAGCCTACGAGCAGTACTTC	CASSYYRNRRAYEQYF
NA	NA	TRBV6-5	TRBJ1-6	TGTGCCAGCAGTTACTCGACACGAAACTCACCCCTCCACTTT	CASSYSTRNSPLHF
NA	NA	TRBV5-5	TRBJ2-2	TGTGCCAGCAGCTTGCTGTGGACAGAGAACACCGGGGAGCTGTTTTTT	CASSLLWTENTGELFF
NA	NA	TRBV2	TRBJ2-2	TGTGCCAGCAGTGTTGGCGTTTTCGGGCGGGACCGAGGGACCGGGGAGCTGTTTTTT	CASSVGVFGRDRGTGELFF
TRBD2	NA	TRBV7-2	TRBJ2-1	TGTGCCAGCAGCTTAGGAGCGGGAGATGAGCAGTTCTTC	CASSLGAGDEQFF
TRBD2	few	TRBV10-1	TRBJ2-7	TGCGCCAGCAGTGGGCTAGCGGGAGGACCGGGGGAGCAGTACTTC	CASSGLAGGPGEQYF
TRBD2	NA	TRBV19	TRBJ2-1	TGTGCCAGTAGTAAATATAGCGGGAGGGACCACAATGAGCAGTTCTTC	CASSKYSGRDHNEQFF
TRBD2	NA	TRBV27	TRBJ2-1	TGTGCGGGGGACGGGGGGAGAGACTATGAGCAGTTCTTC	CAGDGGRDYEQFF
NA	NA	TRBV7-9	TRBJ1-1	TGTGCCAGCAGCTTAGGTAAAGCAAAGAACACTGAAGCTTTCTTT	CASSLGKAKNTEAFF
TRBD1	NA	TRBV11-2	TRBJ1-1	TGTGCCAGCAGCTTTGCCAGACAGGGGGGGAACACTGAAGCTTTCTTT	CASSFARQGGNTEAFF
TRBD2	NA	TRBV6-5	TRBJ2-5	TGTGCCAGCAGTTTTAAAGCGGGGGGGATAAAGACCCAGTACTTC	CASSFKAGGIKTQYF
TRBD1	NA	TRBV6-2/TRBV6-3	TRBJ1-1	TGTGCCAGCAGTTTCAGGAGGGGGCCTGAAGCTTTCTTT	CASSFRRGPEAFF
TRBD2	NA	TRBV6-5	TRBJ2-7	TGTGCCAGCAGGAAGGCGGGAGGACCCTACGAGCAGTACTTC	CASRKAGGPYEQYF
TRBD2	NA	TRBV3-1/TRBV3-2	TRBJ2-5	TGTGCCAGCAGCCAAGTAGTAGCGGGGGCCCAGGAGACCCAGTACTTC	CASSQVVAGAQETQYF
NA	once	TRBV28	TRBJ1-3	TGTGCCAGCAGTTTAAACAGGGTCGCCGGAAACACCATATATTTT	CASSLNRVAGNTIYF
TRBD2	NA	TRBV14	TRBJ2-2	TGTGCCAGCAGCCACGGTGGACTAGCGGGAGGAACCGGGGAGCTGTTTTTT	CASSHGGLAGGTGELFF
NA	NA	TRBV10-2	TRBJ2-7	TGCGCCAGCAGTGAGCGCTTAAGGGCAGGGGAGCAGTACTTC	CASSERLRAGEQYF
NA	NA	TRBV6-5	TRBJ1-1	TGTGCCAGCAGTTACTCGAGTAATTCAAGAGGGACTGAAGCTTTCTTT	CASSYSSNSRGTEAFF
TRBD1	NA	TRBV5-6	TRBJ1-1	TGTGCCAGCAGCTACGGGACAGGCAATGAAGCTTTCTTT	CASSYGTGNEAFF
NA	NA	TRBV28	TRBJ1-5	TGTGCCAGCTCTGTGGGGCTCGGAGGCAATCAGCCCCAGCATTTT	CASSVGLGGNQPQHF